The entry that follows covers one T cell receptor (beta chain) sequence. These data originate in a study of blood T cell repertoires in COVID-19. The wider study: T cells, B-cell-depleted T cells, or PBMCs supplied cDNA or gDNA.

Original analysis: The assay estimated nucleated cells by amplifying reference gene primers. TCRdb's table, derived via immunoSEQ multiplex PCR, lists solely in-frame clones and lacks some. V and J calls and clone size are given by that table; D and trimming were obtained from the DNA. The sample consists of under 30,000 clones, roughly nine tenths of them appearing once. CDR1 and CDR2 from the germline V gene are SGHTA and FQGTGA. The V end was cut by 5 bases, the J end by 0 bases, with 17 bases between. The CDR3 covers 18 residues. The clonotype originates from a human donor with active COVID-19. The donor label of this sample is uncertain. The V call is TRBV7-3, the J call TRBJ2-6; possible D gene TRBD2, 5 bases. The sequencing input was peripheral blood. The CDR3 nucleotides are TGTGCCAGCAGCGGAGGAACGGGGTACCCCTCTGGGGCCAACGTCCTGACTTTC. Its translation: CASSGGTGYPSGANVLTF.